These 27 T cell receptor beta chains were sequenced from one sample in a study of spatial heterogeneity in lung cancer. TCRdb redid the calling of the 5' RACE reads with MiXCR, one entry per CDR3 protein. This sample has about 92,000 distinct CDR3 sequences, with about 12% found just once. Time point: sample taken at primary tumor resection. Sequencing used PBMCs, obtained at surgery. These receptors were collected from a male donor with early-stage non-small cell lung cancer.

This CDR3 is CASSDRSGSYEQYF. The CDR3 DNA reads TGTGCCAGCAGTGACAGATCGGGATCCTACGAGCAGTACTTC. The chain is built from TRBV12-3 or TRBV12-4 and TRBJ2-7, with D perhaps matching TRBD1 or TRBD2 (5 bases each). This CDR3 comprises 14 residues. The V and J ends lost 5 bases and 1 base respectively, with 12 bases between them.

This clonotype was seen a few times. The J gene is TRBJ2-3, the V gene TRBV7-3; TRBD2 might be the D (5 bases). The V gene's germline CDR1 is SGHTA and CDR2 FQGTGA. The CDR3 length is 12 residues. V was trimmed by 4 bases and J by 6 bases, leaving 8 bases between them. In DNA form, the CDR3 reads TGTGCCAGCAGCTCACTAGGGGATACGCAGTATTTT. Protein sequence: CASSSLGDTQYF.

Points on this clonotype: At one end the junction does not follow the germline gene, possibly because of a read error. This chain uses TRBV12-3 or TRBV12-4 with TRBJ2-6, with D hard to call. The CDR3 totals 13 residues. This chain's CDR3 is CASLTAGTNVLTF. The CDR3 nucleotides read TGTGCCAGCCTAACGGCTGGGACCAACGTCCTGACTTTC.

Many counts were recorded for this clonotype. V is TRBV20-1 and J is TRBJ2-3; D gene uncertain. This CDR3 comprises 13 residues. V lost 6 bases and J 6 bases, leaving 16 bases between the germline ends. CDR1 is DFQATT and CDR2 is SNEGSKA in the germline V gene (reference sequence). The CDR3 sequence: CSATQTARDTQYF. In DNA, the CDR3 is TGCAGTGCCACCCAGACTGCTAGGGATACGCAGTATTTT.

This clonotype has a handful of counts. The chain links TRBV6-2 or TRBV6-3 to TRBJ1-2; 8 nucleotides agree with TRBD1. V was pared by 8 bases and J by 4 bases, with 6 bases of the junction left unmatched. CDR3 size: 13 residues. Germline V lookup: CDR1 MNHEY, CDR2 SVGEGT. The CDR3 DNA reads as TGTGCCAGCGAAGAACAGGGGGTCTATGGCTACACCTTC. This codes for CASEEQGVYGYTF.

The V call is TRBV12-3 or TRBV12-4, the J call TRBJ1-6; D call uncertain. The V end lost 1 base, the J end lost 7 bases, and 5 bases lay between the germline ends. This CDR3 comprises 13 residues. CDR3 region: CASSLVQNSPLHF. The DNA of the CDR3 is TGTGCCAGCAGTTTAGTTCAGAATTCACCCCTCCACTTT.

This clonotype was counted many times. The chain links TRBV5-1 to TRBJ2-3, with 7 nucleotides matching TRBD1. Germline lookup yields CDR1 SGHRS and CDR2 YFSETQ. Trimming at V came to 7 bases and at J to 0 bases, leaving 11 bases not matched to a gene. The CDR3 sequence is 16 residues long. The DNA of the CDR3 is TGCGCCAGCCACAGAACAGGGGACCTTAGCACAGATACGCAGTATTTT. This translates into CASHRTGDLSTDTQYF.

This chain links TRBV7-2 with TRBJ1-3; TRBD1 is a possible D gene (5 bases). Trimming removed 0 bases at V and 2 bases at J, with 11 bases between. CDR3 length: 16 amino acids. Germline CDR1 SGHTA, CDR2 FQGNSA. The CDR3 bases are TGTGCCAGCAGCTTAGCTGGGGCAGCTACTGGAAACACCATATATTTT. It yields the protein CASSLAGAATGNTIYF.

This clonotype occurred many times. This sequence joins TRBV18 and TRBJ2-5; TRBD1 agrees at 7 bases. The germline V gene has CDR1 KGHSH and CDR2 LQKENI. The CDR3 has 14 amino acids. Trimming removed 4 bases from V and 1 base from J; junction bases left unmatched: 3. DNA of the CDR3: TGTGCCAGCTCACGAGGGACAGTCCAAGAGACCCAGTACTTC. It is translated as CASSRGTVQETQYF.

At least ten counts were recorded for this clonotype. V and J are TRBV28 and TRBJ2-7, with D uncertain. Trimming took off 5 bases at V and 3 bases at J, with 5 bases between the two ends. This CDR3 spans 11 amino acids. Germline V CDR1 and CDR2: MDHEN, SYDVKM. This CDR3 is CASSDLYEQYF. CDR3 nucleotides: TGTGCCAGCAGTGACCTCTACGAGCAGTACTTC.

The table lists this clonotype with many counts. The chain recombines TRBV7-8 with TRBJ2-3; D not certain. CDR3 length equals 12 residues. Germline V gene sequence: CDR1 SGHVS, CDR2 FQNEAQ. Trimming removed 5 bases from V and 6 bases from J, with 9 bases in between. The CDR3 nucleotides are TGTGCCAGCAGCGATACCCGGGATACGCAGTATTTT. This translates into CASSDTRDTQYF.

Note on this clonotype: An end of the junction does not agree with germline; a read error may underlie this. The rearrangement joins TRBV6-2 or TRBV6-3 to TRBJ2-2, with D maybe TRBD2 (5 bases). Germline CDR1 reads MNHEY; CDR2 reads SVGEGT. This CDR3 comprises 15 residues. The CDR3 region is CASSYRFSNTGERFF. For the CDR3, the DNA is TGTGCCAGCAGTTACCGATTTTCGAACACCGGGGAGCGGTTTTTT.

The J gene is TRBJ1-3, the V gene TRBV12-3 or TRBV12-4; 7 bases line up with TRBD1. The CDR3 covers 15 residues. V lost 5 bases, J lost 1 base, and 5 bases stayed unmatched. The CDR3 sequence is CASSIQGSSGNTIYF. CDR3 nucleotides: TGTGCCAGCAGTATACAGGGGTCATCTGGAAACACCATATATTTT.

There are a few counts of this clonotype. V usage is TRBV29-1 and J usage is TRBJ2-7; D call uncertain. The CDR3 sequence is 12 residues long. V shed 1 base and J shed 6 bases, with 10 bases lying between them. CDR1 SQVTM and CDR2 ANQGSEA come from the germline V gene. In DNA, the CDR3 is TGCAGCGTTGAAGTTAGGATCGGCGAGCAGTACTTC. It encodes CSVEVRIGEQYF.

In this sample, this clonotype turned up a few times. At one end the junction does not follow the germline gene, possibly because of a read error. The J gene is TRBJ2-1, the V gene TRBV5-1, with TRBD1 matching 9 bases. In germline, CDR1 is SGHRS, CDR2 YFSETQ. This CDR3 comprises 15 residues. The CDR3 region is CASSSSGTGYNEQFF. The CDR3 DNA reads TGCGCCAGTAGCTCCTCCGGGACAGGGTACAATGAGCAGTTCTTC.

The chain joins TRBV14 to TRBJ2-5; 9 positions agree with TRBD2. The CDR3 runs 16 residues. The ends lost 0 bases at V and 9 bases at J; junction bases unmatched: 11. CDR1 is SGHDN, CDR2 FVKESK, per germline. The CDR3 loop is CASSQDGLAKNGAQYF. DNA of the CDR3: TGTGCCAGCAGCCAAGATGGACTAGCGAAAAACGGGGCCCAGTACTTC.

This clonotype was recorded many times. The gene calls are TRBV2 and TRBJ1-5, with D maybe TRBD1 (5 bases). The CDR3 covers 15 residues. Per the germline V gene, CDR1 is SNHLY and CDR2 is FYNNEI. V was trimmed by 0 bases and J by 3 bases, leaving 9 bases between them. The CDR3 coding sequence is TGTGCCAGCAGTGAAGCTCGGACAAACAATCAGCCCCAGCATTTT. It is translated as CASSEARTNNQPQHF.

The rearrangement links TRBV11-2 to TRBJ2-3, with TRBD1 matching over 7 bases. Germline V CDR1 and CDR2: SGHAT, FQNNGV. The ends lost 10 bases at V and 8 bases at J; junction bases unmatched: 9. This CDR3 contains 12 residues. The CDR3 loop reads CATRTGGGTQYF. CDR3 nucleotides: TGTGCCACCAGGACAGGTGGGGGTACGCAGTATTTT.

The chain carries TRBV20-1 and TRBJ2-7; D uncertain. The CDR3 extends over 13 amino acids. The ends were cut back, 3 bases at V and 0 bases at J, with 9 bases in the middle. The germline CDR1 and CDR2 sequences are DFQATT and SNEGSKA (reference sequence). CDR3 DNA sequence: TGCAGTGCTAGCGTCAGAATCTCCTACGAGCAGTACTTC. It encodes CSASVRISYEQYF.

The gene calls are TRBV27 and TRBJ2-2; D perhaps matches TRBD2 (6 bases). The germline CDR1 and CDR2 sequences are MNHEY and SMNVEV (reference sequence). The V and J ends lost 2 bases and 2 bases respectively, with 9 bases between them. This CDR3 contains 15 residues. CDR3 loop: CASSLMGLNTGELFF. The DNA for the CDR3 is TGTGCCAGCAGTTTAATGGGACTTAACACCGGGGAGCTGTTTTTT.

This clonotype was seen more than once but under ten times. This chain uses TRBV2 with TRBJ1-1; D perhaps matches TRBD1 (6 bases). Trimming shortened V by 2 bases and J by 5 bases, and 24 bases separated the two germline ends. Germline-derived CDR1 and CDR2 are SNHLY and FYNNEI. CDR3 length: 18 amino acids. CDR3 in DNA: TGTGCCAGCAGTGAAACCCGGGACACCTTCGGGGCGGAAACTGAAGCTTTCTTT. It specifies CASSETRDTFGAETEAFF.

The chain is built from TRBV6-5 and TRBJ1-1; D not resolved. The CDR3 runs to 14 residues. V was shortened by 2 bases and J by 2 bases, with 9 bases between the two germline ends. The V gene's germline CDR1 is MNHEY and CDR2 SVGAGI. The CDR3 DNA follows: TGTGCCAGCAGTTACCCGGGGAGAAACACTGAAGCTTTCTTT. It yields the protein CASSYPGRNTEAFF.

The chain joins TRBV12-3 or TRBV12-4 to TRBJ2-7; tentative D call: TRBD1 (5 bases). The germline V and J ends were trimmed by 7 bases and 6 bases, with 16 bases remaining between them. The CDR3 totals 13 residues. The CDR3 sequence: CASTLLQGSEQYF. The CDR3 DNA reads TGTGCCAGCACCCTCCTTCAGGGTAGCGAGCAGTACTTC.

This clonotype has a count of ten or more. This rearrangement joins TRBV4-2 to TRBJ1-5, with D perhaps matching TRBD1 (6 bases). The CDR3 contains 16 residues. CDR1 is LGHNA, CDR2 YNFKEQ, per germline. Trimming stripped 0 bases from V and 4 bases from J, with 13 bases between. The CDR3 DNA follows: TGTGCCAGCAGCCAAGATGGGGGGCTCGGAAATCAGCCCCAGCATTTT. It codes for CASSQDGGLGNQPQHF.

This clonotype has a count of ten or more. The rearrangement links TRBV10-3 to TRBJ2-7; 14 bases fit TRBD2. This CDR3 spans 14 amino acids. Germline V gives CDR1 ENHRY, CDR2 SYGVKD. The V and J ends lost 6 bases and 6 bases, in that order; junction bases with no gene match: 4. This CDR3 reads CAISGTSGSLEQYF. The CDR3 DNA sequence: TGTGCCATCAGCGGGACTAGCGGGAGCCTCGAGCAGTACTTC.

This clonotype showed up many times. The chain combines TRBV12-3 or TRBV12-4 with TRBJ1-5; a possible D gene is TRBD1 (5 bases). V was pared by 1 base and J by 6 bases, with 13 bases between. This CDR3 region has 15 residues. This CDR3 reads CASSLEGVGAQPQHF. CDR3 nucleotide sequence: TGTGCCAGCAGTTTAGAAGGGGTGGGAGCTCAGCCCCAGCATTTT.

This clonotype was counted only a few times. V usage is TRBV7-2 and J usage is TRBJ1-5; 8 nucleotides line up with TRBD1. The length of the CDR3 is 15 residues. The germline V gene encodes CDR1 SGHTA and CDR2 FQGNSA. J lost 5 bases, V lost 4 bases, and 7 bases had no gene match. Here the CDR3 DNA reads TGTGCCAGCAGCTACCAACAGGGGGGATATCAGCCCCAGCATTTT. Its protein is CASSYQQGGYQPQHF.